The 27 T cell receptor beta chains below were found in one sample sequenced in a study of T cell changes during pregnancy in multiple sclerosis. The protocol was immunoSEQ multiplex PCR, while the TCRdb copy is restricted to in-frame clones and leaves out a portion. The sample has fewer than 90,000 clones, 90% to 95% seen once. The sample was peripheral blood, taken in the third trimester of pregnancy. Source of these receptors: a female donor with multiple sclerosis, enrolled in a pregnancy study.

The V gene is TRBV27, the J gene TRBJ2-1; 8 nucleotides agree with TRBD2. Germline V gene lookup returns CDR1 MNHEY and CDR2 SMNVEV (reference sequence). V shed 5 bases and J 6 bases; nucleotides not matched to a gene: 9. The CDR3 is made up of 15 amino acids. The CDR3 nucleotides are TGTGCCAGCAGTGCAGCGGGAGCCCGATCCAATGAGCAGTTCTTC. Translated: CASSAAGARSNEQFF.

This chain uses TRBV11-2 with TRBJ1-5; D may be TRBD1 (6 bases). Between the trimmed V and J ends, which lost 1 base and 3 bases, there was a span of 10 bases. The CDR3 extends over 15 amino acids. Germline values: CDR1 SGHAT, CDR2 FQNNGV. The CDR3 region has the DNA TGTGCCAGCAGCTTAGTGGGGGCGATCAATCAGCCCCAGCATTTT. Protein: CASSLVGAINQPQHF. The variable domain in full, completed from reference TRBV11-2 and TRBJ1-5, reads EAGVAQSPRYKIIEKRQSVAFWCNPISGHATLYWYQQILGQGPKLLIQFQNNGVVDDSQLPKDRFSAERLKGVDSTLKIQPAKLEDSAVYLCASSLVGAINQPQHFGDGTRLSIL.

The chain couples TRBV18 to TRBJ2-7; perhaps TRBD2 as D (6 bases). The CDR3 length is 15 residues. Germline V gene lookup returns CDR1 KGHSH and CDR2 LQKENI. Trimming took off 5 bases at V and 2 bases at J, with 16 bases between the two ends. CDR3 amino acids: CASSTSPGTAYEQYF. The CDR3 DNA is TGTGCCAGCTCAACCAGCCCCGGGACTGCCTACGAGCAGTACTTC.

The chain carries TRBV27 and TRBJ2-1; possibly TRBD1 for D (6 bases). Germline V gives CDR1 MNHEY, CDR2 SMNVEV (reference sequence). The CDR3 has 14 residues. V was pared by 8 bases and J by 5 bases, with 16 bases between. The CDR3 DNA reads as TGTGCCAGCCGAAGGCCTACAGGGAACAATGAGCAGTTCTTC. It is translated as CASRRPTGNNEQFF.

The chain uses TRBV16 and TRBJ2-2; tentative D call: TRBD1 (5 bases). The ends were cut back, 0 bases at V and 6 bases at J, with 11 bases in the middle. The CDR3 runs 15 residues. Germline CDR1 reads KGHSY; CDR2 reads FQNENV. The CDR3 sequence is CASSQSGAFPGELFF. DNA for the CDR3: TGTGCCAGCAGCCAATCAGGGGCTTTTCCCGGGGAGCTGTTTTTT. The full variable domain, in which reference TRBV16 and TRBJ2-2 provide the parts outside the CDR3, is GEEVAQTPKHLVRGEGQKAKLYCAPIKGHSYVFWYQQVLKNEFKFLISFQNENVFDETGMPKERFSAKCLPNSPCSLEIQATKLEDSAVYFCASSQSGAFPGELFFGEGSRLTVL.

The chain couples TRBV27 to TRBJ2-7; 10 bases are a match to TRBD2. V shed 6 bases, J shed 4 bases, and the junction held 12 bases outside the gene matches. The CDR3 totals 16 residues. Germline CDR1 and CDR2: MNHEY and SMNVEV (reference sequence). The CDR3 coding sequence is TGTGCCAGCAGGCCGGATAGCGGGAGGCTCTCGTACGAGCAGTACTTC. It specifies CASRPDSGRLSYEQYF.

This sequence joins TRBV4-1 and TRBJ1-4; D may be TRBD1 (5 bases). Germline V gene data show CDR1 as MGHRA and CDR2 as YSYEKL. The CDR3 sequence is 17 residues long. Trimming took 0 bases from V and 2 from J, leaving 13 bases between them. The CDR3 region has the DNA TGCGCCAGCAGCCAAGAATTGGGGGGAGGGACTAATGAAAAACTGTTTTTT. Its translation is CASSQELGGGTNEKLFF.

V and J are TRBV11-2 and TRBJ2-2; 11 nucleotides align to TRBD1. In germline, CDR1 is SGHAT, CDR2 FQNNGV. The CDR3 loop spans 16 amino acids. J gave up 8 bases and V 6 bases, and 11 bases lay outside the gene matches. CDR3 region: CASSFWTGGDSGELFF. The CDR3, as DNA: TGTGCCAGCAGTTTCTGGACAGGGGGCGATTCGGGGGAGCTGTTTTTT.

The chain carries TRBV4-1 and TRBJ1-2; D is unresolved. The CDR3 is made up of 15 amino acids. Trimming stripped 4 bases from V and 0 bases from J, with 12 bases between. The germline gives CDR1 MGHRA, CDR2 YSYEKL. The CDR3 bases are TGCGCCAGCAGCCTTGGGGAGGGAGCTAACTATGGCTACACCTTC. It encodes CASSLGEGANYGYTF.

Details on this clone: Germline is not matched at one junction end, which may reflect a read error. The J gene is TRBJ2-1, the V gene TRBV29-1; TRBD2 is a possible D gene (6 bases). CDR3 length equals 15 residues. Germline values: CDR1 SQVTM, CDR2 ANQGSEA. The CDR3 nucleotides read TGCAGCAGCGGGTTAGGCAGGGTGACCTACGATGAGCAGTTCTTC. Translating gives CSSGLGRVTYDEQFF.

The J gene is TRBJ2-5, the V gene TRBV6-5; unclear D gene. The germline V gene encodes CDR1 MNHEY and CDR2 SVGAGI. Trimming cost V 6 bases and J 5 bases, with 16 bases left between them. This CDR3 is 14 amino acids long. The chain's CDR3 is CASSHPMARETQYF. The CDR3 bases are TGTGCCAGCAGCCACCCCATGGCGAGGGAGACCCAGTACTTC.

CDR3 DNA sequence: TGTGCCAGCACGGGTGGGAGGGCCCACACAGATACGCAGTATTTT. Encoded protein: CASTGGRAHTDTQYF. The gene calls are TRBV2 and TRBJ2-3, with TRBD2 matching 7 bases. The CDR3 sequence is 15 residues long. Germline V gives CDR1 SNHLY, CDR2 FYNNEI. Trimming took 7 bases from V and 2 from J; bases not matched to a gene: 9.

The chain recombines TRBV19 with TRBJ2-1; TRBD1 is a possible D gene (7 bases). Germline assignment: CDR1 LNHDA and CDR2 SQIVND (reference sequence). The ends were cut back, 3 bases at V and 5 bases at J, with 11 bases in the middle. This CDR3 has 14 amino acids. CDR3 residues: CASSIGGTDNEQFF. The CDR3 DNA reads TGTGCCAGTAGTATTGGAGGGACAGACAATGAGCAGTTCTTC. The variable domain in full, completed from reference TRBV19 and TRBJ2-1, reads DGGITQSPKYLFRKEGQNVTLSCEQNLNHDAMYWYRQDPGQGLRLIYYSQIVNDFQKGDIAEGYSVSREKKESFPLTVTSAQKNPTAFYLCASSIGGTDNEQFFGPGTRLTVL.

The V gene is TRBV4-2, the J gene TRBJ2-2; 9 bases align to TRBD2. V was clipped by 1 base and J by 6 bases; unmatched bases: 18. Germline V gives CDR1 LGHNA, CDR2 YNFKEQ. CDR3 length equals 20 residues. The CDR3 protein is CASSQALRLAGSRLAGELFF. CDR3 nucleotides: TGTGCCAGCAGCCAAGCCCTCCGTCTAGCGGGGTCAAGGCTGGCCGGGGAGCTGTTTTTT.

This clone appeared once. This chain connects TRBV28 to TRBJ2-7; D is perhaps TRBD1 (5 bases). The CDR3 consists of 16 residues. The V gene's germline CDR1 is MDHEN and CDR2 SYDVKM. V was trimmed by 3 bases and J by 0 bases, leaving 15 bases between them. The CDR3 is CASSLTRQGSSYEQYF. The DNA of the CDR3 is TGTGCCAGCAGTTTGACCCGGCAGGGTAGCTCCTACGAGCAGTACTTC.

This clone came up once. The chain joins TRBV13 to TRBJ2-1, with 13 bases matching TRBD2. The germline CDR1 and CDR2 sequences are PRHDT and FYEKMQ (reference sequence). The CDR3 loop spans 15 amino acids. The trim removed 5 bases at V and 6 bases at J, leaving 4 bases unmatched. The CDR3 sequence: CASSGGLAGLNEQFF. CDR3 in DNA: TGTGCCAGCAGCGGGGGACTAGCGGGGCTCAATGAGCAGTTCTTC.

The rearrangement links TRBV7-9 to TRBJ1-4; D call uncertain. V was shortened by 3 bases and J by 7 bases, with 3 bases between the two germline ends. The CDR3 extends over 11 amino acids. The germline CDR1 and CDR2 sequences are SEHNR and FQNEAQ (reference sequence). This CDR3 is CASSFSEKLFF. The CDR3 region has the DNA TGTGCCAGCAGCTTCAGTGAAAAACTGTTTTTT.

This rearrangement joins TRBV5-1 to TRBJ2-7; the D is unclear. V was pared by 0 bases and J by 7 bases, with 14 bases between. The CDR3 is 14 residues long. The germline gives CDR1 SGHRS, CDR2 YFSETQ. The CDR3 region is CASSLETDFLEQYF. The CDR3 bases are TGCGCCAGCAGCTTGGAAACAGATTTCTTGGAGCAGTACTTC.

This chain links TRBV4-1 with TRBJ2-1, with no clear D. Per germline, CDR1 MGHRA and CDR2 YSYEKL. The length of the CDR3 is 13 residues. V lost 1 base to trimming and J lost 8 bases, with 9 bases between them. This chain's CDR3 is CASSQGLADEQFF. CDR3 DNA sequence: TGCGCCAGCAGCCAAGGATTGGCGGATGAGCAGTTCTTC.

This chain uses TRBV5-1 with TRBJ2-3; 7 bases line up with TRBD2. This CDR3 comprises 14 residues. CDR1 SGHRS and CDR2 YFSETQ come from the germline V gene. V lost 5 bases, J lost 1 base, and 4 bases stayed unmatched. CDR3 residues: CASRALAGTDTQYF. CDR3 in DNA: TGCGCCAGCAGGGCCCTAGCGGGCACAGATACGCAGTATTTT.

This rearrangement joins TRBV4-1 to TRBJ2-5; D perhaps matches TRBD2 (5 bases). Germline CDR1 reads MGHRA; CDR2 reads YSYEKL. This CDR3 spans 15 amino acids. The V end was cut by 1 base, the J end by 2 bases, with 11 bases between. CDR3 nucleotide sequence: TGCGCCAGCAGCCAAGCGGGCGGAGGACAAGAGACCCAGTACTTC. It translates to CASSQAGGGQETQYF.

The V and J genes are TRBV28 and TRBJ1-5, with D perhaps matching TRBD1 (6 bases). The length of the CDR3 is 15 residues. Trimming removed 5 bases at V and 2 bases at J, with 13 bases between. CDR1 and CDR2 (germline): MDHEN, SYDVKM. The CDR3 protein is CASSPRGARNQPQHF. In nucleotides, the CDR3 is TGTGCCAGCAGTCCCCGGGGGGCCCGCAATCAGCCCCAGCATTTT.

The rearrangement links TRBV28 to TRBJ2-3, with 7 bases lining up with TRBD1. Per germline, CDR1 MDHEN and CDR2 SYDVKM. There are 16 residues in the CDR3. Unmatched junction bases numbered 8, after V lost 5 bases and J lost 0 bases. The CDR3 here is CASSQASGGSTDTQYF. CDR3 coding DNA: TGTGCCAGCAGTCAAGCTTCAGGGGGTAGCACAGATACGCAGTATTTT.

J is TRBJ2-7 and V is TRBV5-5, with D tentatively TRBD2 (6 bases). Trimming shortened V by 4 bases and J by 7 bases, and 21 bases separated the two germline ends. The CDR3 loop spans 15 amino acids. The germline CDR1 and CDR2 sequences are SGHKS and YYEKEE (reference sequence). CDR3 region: CASSADGGRSREQYF. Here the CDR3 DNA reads TGTGCCAGCAGCGCCGATGGAGGGAGGTCGAGGGAGCAGTACTTC.

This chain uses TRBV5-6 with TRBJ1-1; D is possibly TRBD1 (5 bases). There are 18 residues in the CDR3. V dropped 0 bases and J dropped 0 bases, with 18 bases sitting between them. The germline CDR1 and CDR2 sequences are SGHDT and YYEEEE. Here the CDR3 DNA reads TGTGCCAGCAGCTTGGTTTTAGGGCAGGGTCTGATGAACACTGAAGCTTTCTTT. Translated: CASSLVLGQGLMNTEAFF. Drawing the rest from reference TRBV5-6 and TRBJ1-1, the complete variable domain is DAGVTQSPTHLIKTRGQQVTLRCSPKSGHDTVSWYQQALGQGPQFIFQYYEEEERQRGNFPDRFSGHQFPNYSSELNVNALLLGDSALYLCASSLVLGQGLMNTEAFFGQGTRLTVV.

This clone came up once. The DNA of the CDR3 is TGTGCCAGCAGTTACTCCGGGAGAGCAACGGATACGCAGTATTTT. Protein: CASSYSGRATDTQYF. The J gene is TRBJ2-3, the V gene TRBV6-6; a weak D match, TRBD2 (6 bases). Between the trimmed V and J ends, which lost 0 bases and 6 bases, there was a span of 13 bases. Per germline, CDR1 MNHNY and CDR2 SVGAGI (reference sequence). The CDR3 is 15 residues long.

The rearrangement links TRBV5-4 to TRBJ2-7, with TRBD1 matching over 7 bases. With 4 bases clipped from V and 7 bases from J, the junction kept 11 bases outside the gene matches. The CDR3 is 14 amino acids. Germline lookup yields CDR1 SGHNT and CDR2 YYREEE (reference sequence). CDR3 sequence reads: CASSPDLPGGEQYF. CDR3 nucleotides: TGTGCCAGCAGCCCGGACCTCCCAGGGGGAGAGCAGTACTTC.